These 10 T cell receptor beta chains originate from one sample sequenced in a study of post-analysis software for immune sequencing data. Study-wide results and limits: A few TRBV segments (TRBV5-6, TRBV5-1 and TRBV20-1 among them) occurred more frequently in patients than in controls.

Their specific antigens are unknown. The authors incorporated unique molecular identifiers into the TCR beta cDNA libraries. TCRdb recomputed calls from the PCR reads with MiXCR, one row per CDR3 protein. Of 750,000 to 900,000 distinct CDR3 sequences detected, about half appear once; the ten largest clones hold approximately 5%. The sample consisted of blood. These receptors were collected from a girl between 10 and 17 years old with multiple sclerosis.

DNA of the CDR3: TGTGCCAGCAGCCAAGGGGACGTGGGTCGCACTAATGAAAAACTGTTTTTT. Translating gives CASSQGDVGRTNEKLFF. The rearrangement joins TRBV4-2 to TRBJ1-4; tentative D call: TRBD1 (5 bases). CDR3 size: 17 residues. Deletions cut 1 base from V and 2 bases from J, with 14 bases between. CDR1 and CDR2 (germline): LGHNA, YNFKEQ.

The V call is TRBV20-1, the J call TRBJ2-1, with TRBD2 as a possible D gene (5 bases). Germline lookup yields CDR1 DFQATT and CDR2 SNEGSKA (reference sequence). V was pared by 0 bases and J by 10 bases, with 13 bases between. CDR3 length: 13 residues. CDR3 amino acids: CSARDQAWEEQFF. As DNA, the CDR3 is TGCAGTGCTAGAGATCAGGCGTGGGAGGAGCAGTTCTTC.

This clonotype was recorded once. The CDR3 DNA follows: TGCAGTGCTCCGACTAGCGGGATGATGTGGAGCTCCTACAATGAGCAGTTCTTC. It encodes CSAPTSGMMWSSYNEQFF. The chain recombines TRBV20-1 with TRBJ2-1; 11 bases map to TRBD2. This CDR3 is built from 18 residues. Germline-derived CDR1 and CDR2 are DFQATT and SNEGSKA (reference sequence). J gave up 0 bases and V 5 bases, and 12 bases lay outside the gene matches.

This chain connects TRBV5-6 to TRBJ2-1; TRBD1 agrees at 8 bases. J lost 2 bases, V lost 5 bases, and 9 bases had no gene match. CDR1 is SGHDT, CDR2 YYEEEE, per germline. The CDR3 loop spans 16 amino acids. The CDR3 sequence is CASRLPGQVTYNEQFF. In DNA, the CDR3 is TGTGCCAGCAGACTACCGGGACAGGTAACCTACAATGAGCAGTTCTTC.

This chain joins TRBV15 and TRBJ2-7; D perhaps matches TRBD2 (6 bases). The CDR3 length is 15 residues. CDR1 and CDR2 from the germline V gene are LNHNV and YYDKDF (reference sequence). V gave up 0 bases and J gave up 6 bases, with 15 bases separating them. The CDR3: CATSRDLGGAGEQYF. In DNA, the CDR3 is TGTGCCACCAGCAGAGATCTCGGAGGAGCGGGCGAGCAGTACTTC.

This clonotype was seen more than once but under ten times. The chain combines TRBV3-1 with TRBJ2-7; 8 nucleotides match TRBD2. The CDR3 has 18 residues. Germline V lookup: CDR1 LGHDT, CDR2 YNNKEL (reference sequence). Trimming removed 1 base from V and 4 bases from J; junction bases left unmatched: 15. This CDR3 reads CASSQGHSGLERGYEQYF. CDR3 nucleotides: TGTGCCAGCAGCCAAGGCCATTCAGGACTGGAGCGGGGGTACGAGCAGTACTTC.

The chain has TRBV18 and TRBJ2-1, with D possibly being TRBD2 (5 bases). Trimming took 0 bases from V and 2 from J, leaving 17 bases between them. This CDR3 region has 18 residues. Germline V gene data show CDR1 as KGHSH and CDR2 as LQKENI. The CDR3 sequence: CASSPPERATLPYNEQFF. The CDR3 nucleotides are TGTGCCAGCTCACCACCGGAGAGGGCTACTCTACCCTACAATGAGCAGTTCTTC.

The chain links TRBV12-3 or TRBV12-4 to TRBJ1-4; D is ambiguous. The V end lost 5 bases, the J end lost 8 bases, and 6 bases lay between the germline ends. CDR3 length: 11 residues. In DNA form, the CDR3 reads TGTGCCAGCAGTCGAGAGGAAAAACTGTTTTTT. Translating it yields CASSREEKLFF.

This chain joins TRBV12-3 or TRBV12-4 and TRBJ2-3; 10 bases are shared with TRBD2. CDR3 length: 16 amino acids. With V trimmed by 3 bases and J by 2 bases, 5 bases remained unmatched. CDR3 protein: CASSFSSGRATDTQYF. In nucleotides, the CDR3 is TGTGCCAGCAGTTTTTCGAGCGGGAGGGCCACAGATACGCAGTATTTT.

The chain recombines TRBV20-1 with TRBJ2-3; 14 bases align to TRBD2. The length of the CDR3 is 18 residues. V trimming: 6 bases; J trimming: 1 base; junction bases outside the gene matches: 12. The germline V gene has CDR1 DFQATT and CDR2 SNEGSKA (reference sequence). CDR3 protein: CSAPGGLAGGEGTDTQYF. CDR3 nucleotides: TGCAGTGCCCCCGGAGGACTAGCGGGAGGCGAGGGCACAGATACGCAGTATTTT.